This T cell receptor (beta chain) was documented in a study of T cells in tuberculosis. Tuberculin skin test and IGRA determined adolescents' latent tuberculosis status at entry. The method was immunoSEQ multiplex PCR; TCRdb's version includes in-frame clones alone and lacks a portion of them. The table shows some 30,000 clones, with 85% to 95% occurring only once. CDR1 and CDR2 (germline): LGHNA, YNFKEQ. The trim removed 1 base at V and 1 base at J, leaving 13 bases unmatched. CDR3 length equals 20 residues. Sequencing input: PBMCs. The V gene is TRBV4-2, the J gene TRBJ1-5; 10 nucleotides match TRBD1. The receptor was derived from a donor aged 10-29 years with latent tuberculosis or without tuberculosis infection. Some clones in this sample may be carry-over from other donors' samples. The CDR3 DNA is TGTGCCAGCAGCCAAGGGGACAGGGGTGGATCTACATGGAGCAATCAGCCCCAGCATTTT. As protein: CASSQGDRGGSTWSNQPQHF.